This TCR beta chain appears in the sequencing data of a study of cytomegalovirus exposure and HLA in healthy donors. CDR3 size: 16 residues. With 4 bases removed from V and 4 bases from J, the gap between germline ends came to 17 bases. Per the germline V gene, CDR1 is MNHNS and CDR2 is SASEGT. Clones were sequenced by immunoSEQ multiplex PCR, and TCRdb holds only the in-frame ones, with some missing. The sample carries some 60,000 clones, 96% recorded once. This clonotype originated in a young man in good health and CMV-seronegative. This chain links TRBV6-1 with TRBJ1-3, with D perhaps matching TRBD1 (5 bases). Sequencing used PBMCs. CDR3 sequence: CASSGDRRPWGNTIYF. In DNA, the CDR3 is TGTGCCAGCAGTGGCGACAGAAGACCTTGGGGAAACACCATATATTTT.